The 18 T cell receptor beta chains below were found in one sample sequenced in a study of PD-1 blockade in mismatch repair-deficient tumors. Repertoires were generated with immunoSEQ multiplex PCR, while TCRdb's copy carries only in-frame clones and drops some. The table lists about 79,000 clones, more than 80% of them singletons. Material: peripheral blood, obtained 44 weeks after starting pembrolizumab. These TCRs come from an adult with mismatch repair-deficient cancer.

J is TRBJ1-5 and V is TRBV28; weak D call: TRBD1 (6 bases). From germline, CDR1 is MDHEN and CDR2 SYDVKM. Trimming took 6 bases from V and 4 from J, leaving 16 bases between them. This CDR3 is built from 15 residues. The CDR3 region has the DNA TGTGCCAGCAGCGCGATCGGGGGGGCGAATCAGCCCCAGCATTTT. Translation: CASSAIGGANQPQHF.

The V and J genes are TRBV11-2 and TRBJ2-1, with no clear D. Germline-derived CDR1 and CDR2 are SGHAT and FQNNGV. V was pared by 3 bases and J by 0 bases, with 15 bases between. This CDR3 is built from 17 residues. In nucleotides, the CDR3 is TGTGCCAGCAGCTTTGTTCTTCCCCCGAGCTCCTACAATGAGCAGTTCTTC. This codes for CASSFVLPPSSYNEQFF.

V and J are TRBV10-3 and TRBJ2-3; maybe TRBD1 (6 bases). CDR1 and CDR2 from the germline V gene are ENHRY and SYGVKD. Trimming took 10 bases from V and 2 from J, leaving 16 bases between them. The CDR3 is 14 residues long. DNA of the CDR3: TGTGCCAAATCCCTAGAGGGGGACACAGATACGCAGTATTTT. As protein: CAKSLEGDTDTQYF.

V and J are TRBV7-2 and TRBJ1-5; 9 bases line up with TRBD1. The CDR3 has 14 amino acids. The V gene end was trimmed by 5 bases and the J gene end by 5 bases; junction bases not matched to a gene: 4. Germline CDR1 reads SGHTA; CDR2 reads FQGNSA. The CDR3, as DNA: TGTGCCAGCAGCCTGGGACAGGGCTATCAGCCCCAGCATTTT. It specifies CASSLGQGYQPQHF.

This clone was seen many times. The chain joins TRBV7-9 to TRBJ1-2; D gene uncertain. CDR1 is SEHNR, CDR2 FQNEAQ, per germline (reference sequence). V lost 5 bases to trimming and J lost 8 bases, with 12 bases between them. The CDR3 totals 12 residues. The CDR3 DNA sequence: TGTGCCAGCAGCCCCGCGTCGGGGGGCTACACCTTC. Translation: CASSPASGGYTF.

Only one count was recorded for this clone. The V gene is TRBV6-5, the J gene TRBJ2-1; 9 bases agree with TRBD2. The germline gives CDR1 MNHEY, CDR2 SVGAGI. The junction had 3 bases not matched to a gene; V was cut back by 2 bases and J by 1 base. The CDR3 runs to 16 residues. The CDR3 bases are TGTGCCAGCAGTTACGAGACTAGCGGATCCTACAATGAGCAGTTCTTC. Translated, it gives CASSYETSGSYNEQFF.

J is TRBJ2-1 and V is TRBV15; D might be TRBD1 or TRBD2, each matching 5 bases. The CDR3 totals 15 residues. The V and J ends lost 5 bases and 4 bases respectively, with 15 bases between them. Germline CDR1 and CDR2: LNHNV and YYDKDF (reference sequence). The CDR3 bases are TGTGCCACCAGCCCGGGACCCGGATTATACAATGAGCAGTTCTTC. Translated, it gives CATSPGPGLYNEQFF.

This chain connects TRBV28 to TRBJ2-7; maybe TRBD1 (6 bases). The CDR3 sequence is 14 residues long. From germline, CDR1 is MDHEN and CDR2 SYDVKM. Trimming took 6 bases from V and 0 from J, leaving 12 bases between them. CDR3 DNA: TGTGCCAGCAGCGGGACAAGGACCTCCTACGAGCAGTACTTC. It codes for CASSGTRTSYEQYF.

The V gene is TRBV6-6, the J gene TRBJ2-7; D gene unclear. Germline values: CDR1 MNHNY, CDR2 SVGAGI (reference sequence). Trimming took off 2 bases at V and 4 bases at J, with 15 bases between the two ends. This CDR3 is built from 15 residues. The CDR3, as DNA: TGTGCCAGCAGTTACGACACCTCCGTTGTGTACGAGCAGTACTTC. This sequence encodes CASSYDTSVVYEQYF.

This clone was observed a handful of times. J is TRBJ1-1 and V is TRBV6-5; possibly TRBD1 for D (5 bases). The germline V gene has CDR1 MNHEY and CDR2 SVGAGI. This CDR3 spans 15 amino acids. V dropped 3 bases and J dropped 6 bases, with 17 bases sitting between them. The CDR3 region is CASSYGDWTLAEAFF. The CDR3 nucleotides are TGTGCCAGCAGTTATGGAGACTGGACATTGGCTGAAGCTTTCTTT.

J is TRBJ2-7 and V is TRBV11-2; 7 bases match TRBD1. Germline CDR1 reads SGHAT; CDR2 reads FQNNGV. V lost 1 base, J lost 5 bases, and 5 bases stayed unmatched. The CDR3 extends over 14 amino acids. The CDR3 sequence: CASSLGTGAHEQYF. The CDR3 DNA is TGTGCCAGCAGCTTAGGAACAGGGGCCCACGAGCAGTACTTC.

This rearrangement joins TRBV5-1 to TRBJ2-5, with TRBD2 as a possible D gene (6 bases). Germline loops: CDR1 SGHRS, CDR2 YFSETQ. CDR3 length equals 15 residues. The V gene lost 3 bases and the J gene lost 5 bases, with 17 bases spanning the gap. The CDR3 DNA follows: TGCGCCAGCAGCTCTAGTGACGGGGCGGGGGAGACCCAGTACTTC. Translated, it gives CASSSSDGAGETQYF.

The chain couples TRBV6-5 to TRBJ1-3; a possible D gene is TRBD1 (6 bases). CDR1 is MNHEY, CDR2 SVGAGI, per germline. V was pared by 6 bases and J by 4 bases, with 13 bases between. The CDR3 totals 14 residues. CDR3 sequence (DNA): TGTGCCAGCAGACCACAGGGCTCGGGAAACACCATATATTTT. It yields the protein CASRPQGSGNTIYF.

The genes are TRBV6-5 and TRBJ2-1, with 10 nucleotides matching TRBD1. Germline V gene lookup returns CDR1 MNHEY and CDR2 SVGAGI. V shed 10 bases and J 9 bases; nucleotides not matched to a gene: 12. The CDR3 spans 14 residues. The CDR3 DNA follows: TGTGCCACCTACGCGACAGGGGGCCGGCGTGAGCAGTTCTTC. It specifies CATYATGGRREQFF.

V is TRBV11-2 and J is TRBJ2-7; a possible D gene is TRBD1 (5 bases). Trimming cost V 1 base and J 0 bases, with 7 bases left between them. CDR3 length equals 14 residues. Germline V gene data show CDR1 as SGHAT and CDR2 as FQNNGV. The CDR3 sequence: CASSLAQGSYEQYF. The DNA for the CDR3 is TGTGCCAGCAGCTTAGCGCAGGGCTCCTACGAGCAGTACTTC.

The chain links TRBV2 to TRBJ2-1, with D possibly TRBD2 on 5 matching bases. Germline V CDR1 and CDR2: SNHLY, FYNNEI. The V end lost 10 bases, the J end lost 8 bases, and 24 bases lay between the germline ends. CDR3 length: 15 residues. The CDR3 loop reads CATRGSGVRGDEQFF. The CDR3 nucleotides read TGTGCCACCCGGGGTTCCGGAGTAAGAGGCGATGAGCAGTTCTTC. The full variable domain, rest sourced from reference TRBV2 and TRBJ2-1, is EPEVTQTPSHQVTQMGQEVILRCVPISNHLYFYWYRQILGQKVEFLVSFYNNEISEKSEIFDDQFSVERPDGSNFTLKIRSTKLEDSAMYFCATRGSGVRGDEQFFGPGTRLTVL.

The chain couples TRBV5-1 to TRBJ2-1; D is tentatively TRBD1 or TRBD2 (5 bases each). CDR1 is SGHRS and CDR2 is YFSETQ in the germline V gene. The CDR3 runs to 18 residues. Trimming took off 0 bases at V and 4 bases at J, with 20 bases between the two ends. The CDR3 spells CASSLGFGAGQSYNEQFF. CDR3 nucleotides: TGCGCCAGCAGCTTGGGGTTCGGGGCTGGCCAGAGTTACAATGAGCAGTTCTTC.

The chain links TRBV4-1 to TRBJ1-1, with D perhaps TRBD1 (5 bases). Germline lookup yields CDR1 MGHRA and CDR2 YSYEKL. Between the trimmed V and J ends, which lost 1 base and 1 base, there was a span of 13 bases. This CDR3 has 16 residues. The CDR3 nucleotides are TGCGCCAGCAGCCAAGGGTTGGACATTTGGAACACTGAAGCTTTCTTT. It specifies CASSQGLDIWNTEAFF.